This passage covers 3 T cell receptor beta chains from one sample sequenced in a study of T cells after posttransplantation cyclophosphamide. The protocol was immunoSEQ multiplex PCR, while the TCRdb copy is restricted to in-frame clones and leaves out a portion. Here the sample spans 66,000 or so clones, approximately 92% being singletons. The sample was PBMCs. The receptors shown here come from a woman aged 25 to 39 in good health and a related stem cell transplant donor.

The rearrangement links TRBV7-3 to TRBJ2-2; D remains unclear. The germline V and J ends were trimmed by 5 bases and 5 bases, with 18 bases remaining between them. Germline V lookup: CDR1 SGHTA, CDR2 FQGTGA. This CDR3 has 16 residues. CDR3 protein: CASSLLLGTRTGELFF. The CDR3, as DNA: TGTGCCAGCAGCCTACTTCTGGGCACGCGGACCGGGGAGCTGTTTTTT.

V and J are TRBV7-2 and TRBJ1-2; D uncertain. Germline V gives CDR1 SGHTA, CDR2 FQGNSA. Between the trimmed V and J ends, which lost 8 bases and 0 bases, there was a span of 4 bases. This CDR3 spans 11 amino acids. The chain's CDR3 is CASRPNYGYTF. The CDR3 DNA reads TGTGCCAGCCGACCTAACTATGGCTACACCTTC. Drawing the rest from reference TRBV7-2 and TRBJ1-2, the complete variable domain is GAGVSQSPSNKVTEKGKDVELRCDPISGHTALYWYRQSLGQGLEFLIYFQGNSAPDKSGLPSDRFSAERTGGSVSTLTIQRTQQEDSAVYLCASRPNYGYTFGSGTRLTVV.

This chain links TRBV5-1 with TRBJ2-2, with D unresolved. V was cut by 0 bases and J by 4 bases, with 13 bases left in between. The CDR3 has 16 residues. The germline V gene has CDR1 SGHRS and CDR2 YFSETQ. The CDR3 coding sequence is TGCGCCAGCAGCTTGGGTCGGTTACAGTCCACCGGGGAGCTGTTTTTT. Its protein product is CASSLGRLQSTGELFF.